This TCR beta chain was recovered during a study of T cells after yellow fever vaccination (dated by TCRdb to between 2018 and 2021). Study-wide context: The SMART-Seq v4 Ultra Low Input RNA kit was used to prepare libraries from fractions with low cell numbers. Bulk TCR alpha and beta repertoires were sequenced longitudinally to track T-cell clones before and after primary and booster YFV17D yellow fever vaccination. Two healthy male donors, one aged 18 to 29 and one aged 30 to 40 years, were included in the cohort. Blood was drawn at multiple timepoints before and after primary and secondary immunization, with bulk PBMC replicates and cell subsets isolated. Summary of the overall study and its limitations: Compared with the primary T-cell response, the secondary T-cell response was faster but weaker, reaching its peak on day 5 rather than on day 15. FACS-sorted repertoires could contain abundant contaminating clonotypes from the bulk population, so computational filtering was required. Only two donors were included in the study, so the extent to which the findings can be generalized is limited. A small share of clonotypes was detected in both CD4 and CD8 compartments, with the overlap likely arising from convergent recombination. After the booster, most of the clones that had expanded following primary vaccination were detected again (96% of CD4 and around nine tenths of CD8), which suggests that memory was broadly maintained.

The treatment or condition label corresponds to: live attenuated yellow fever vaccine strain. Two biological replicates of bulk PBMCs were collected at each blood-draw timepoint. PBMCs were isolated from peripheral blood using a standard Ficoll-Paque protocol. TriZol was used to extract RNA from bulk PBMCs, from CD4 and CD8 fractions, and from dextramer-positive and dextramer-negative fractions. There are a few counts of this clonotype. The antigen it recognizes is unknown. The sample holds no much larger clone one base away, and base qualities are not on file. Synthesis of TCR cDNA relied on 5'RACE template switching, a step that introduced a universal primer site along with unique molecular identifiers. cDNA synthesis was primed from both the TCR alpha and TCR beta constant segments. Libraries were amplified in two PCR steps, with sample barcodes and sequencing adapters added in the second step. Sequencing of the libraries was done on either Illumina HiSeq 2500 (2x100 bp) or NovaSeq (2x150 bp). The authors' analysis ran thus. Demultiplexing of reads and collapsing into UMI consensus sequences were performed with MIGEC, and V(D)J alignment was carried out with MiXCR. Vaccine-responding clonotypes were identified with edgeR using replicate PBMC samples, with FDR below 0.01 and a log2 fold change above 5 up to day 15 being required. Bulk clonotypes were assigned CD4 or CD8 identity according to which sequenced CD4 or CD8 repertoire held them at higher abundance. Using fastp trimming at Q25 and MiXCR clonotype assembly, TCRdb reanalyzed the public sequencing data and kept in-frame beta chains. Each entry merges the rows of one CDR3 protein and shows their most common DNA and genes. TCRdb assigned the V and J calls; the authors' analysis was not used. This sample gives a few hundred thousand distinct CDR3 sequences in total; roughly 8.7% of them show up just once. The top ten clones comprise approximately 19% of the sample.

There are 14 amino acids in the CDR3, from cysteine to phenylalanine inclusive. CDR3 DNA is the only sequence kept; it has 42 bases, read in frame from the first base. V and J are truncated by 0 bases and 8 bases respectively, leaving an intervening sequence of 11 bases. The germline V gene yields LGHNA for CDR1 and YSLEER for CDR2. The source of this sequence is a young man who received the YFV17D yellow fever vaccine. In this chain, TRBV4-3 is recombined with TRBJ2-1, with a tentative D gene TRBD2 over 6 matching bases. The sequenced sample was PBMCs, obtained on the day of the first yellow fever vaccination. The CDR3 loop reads CASSQEGGVDEQFF. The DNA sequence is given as TGCGCCAGCAGCCAAGAGGGCGGGGTTGATGAGCAGTTCTTC.